This T cell receptor beta chain derives from a study of CD8+CD57+ T cells in acquired aplastic anemia. V shed 5 bases and J shed 6 bases, with 14 bases lying between them. The CDR3 extends over 15 amino acids. Germline V gene sequence: CDR1 SGHTA, CDR2 FQGNSA. TCR beta VDJ and CDR3 profiling used genomic DNA as template. TCRdb re-called the reads through MiXCR, storing one row per CDR3 protein. The sample holds about 190,000 distinct CDR3 sequences; approximately 52% are singletons and the top ten take roughly 15%. The specimen sequenced was sorted CD4+, CD8+, or CD8+CD57+ T cells (not recorded which) from PBMCs. The chain links TRBV7-2 to TRBJ1-6; D is unclear. The source is a human donor in good health, serving as a control. The CDR3 region has the DNA TGTGCCAGCAGCGCCGCGTTTGGTCCTAATTCACCCCTCCACTTT. Amino acids: CASSAAFGPNSPLHF.